This T cell receptor (beta chain) was obtained from a study of T cells expressing NK-cell markers. Study context: Sorted T-cell subsets CD3+CD56+NKG2C+, CD3+CD56+NKG2C- and CD3+CD56-NKG2C+ were TCR beta-sequenced. Seven of eight sequenced donors tested HCMV-seropositive; one tested seronegative. Study conclusions and caveats: As a fraction of CD8+ T cells, dominant NKG2C+ clonotypes reached about 1.0-8% in about six donors.

Germline lookup yields CDR1 LGHNA and CDR2 YNFKEQ. The CDR3 consists of 15 residues. To note about this clonotype: Its cognate antigen is unknown.

From its re-call of the 5' RACE reads, TCRdb lists each CDR3 protein once, without DNA. The sample holds about 380,000 distinct CDR3 sequences. This chain uses TRBV4-2 with TRBJ1-2. Sequencing was done on a sample of blood T cells: a sorted CD56 or NKG2C T cell subset, CD4+ or CD8+ T cells, or bulk PBMC T cells (not recorded which). The receptor's source is a man aged 18 to 69 in good health. Here the CDR3 reads CASSQDWQFNYGYTF.